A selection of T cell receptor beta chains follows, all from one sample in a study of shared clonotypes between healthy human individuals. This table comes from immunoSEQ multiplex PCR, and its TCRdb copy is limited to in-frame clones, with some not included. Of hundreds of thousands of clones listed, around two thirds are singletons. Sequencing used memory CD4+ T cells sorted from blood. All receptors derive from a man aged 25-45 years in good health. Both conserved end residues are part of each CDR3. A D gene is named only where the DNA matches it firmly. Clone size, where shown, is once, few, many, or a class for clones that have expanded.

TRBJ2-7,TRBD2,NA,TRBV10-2,CAAAPPGLAGRSYEQYF,TGCGCCGCGGCACCACCGGGACTAGCGGGCCGTTCATACGAGCAGTACTTC
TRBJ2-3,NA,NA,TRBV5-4,CASRLGGGQFTDTQYF,TGTGCCAGCAGATTGGGTGGGGGCCAGTTCACAGATACGCAGTATTTT
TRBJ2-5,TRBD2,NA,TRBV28,CASSLPSGGRETQYF,TGTGCCAGCAGTTTGCCTAGCGGGGGGAGGGAGACCCAGTACTTC
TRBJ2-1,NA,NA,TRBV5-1,CASSFEGTENEQFF,TGCGCCAGCAGCTTCGAAGGGACGGAAAATGAGCAGTTCTTC
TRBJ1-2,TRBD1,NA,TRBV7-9,CASSRGTENYGYTF,TGTGCCAGCAGCCGGGGGACAGAGAACTATGGCTACACCTTC
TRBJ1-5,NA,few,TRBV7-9,CASSLAGDQPQHF,TGTGCCAGCAGCTTAGCCGGGGATCAGCCCCAGCATTTT
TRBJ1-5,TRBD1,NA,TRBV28,CASSLDRGTYRNQPQHF,TGTGCCAGCAGTTTAGACAGGGGAACTTATCGCAATCAGCCCCAGCATTTT
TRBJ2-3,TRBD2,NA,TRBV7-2,CASSISGRLDTQYF,TGTGCCAGCAGCATTAGCGGGAGACTAGATACGCAGTATTTT
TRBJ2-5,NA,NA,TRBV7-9,CASSPGQETQYF,TGTGCCAGCAGCCCCGGACAAGAGACCCAGTACTTC
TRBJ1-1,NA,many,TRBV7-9,CASRDWSGDTEAFF,TGTGCCAGCAGAGATTGGTCGGGGGACACTGAAGCTTTCTTT
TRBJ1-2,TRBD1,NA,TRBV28,CASSFGTGTGDSGYTF,TGTGCCAGCAGTTTTGGAACCGGGACAGGGGATAGCGGCTACACCTTC
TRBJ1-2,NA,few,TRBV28,CASSSNRVVDTF,TGTGCCAGCAGTTCAAACAGGGTGGTCGACACCTTC
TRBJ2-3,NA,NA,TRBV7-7,CASSLSGATDTQYF,TGTGCCAGCAGCTTATCCGGGGCCACAGATACGCAGTATTTT
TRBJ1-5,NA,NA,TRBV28,CASTTNRAGNQPQHF,TGTGCCAGCACTACCAACCGGGCGGGCAATCAGCCCCAGCATTTT
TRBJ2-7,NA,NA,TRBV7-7,CASSKWGEDEQYF,TGTGCTAGCAGCAAGTGGGGGGAAGACGAGCAGTACTTC
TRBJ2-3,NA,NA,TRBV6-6,CASSNTDTQYF,TGTGCCAGCAGTAACACAGATACGCAGTATTTT
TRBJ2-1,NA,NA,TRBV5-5,CASSLELERNEQFF,TGTGCCAGCAGCTTGGAATTGGAGAGGAATGAGCAGTTCTTC